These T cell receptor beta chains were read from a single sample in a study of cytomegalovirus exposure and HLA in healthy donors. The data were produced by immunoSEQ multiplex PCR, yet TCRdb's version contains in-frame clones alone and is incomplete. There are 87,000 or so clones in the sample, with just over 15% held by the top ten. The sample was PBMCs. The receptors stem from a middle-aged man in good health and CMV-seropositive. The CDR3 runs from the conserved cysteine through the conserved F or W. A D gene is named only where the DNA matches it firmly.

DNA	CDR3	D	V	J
TGCAGCCCCGATGGGCTAGCGGGAGTCTCCGAGCAGTACTTC	CSPDGLAGVSEQYF	TRBD2	TRBV29-1	TRBJ2-7
TGCGCCAGCAGTAGGGACAGGGCAGACGAGCAGTACTTC	CASSRDRADEQYF	TRBD1	TRBV5-1	TRBJ2-7
TGTGCCAGCAGCCCCGAGGGGACTGGGACCGGGGAGCTGTTTTTT	CASSPEGTGTGELFF	-	TRBV6-5	TRBJ2-2
TGTGCCAGCAGTTGGGACAGGGGGCGCCCCGAAGCTTTCTTT	CASSWDRGRPEAFF	TRBD1	TRBV6-5	TRBJ1-1
TGCGCCAGCAGCCAAGAATGGGACTCCTTGATTCAGTACTTC	CASSQEWDSLIQYF	-	TRBV4-3	TRBJ2-4
TGCAGCGTTGTTCGGACTAGCTCCTACAATGAGCAGTTCTTC	CSVVRTSSYNEQFF	TRBD2	TRBV29-1	TRBJ2-1
TGTGCCAGCAGCTTTTCACTAACTGAAGCCTACGAGCAGTACTTC	CASSFSLTEAYEQYF	-	TRBV11-2	TRBJ2-7
TGTGCCAGCAGTTTATCCGGGGGTTACTACTATGGCTACACCTTC	CASSLSGGYYYGYTF	-	TRBV28	TRBJ1-2
TGTGCCTGGAGTCAAAACTATGGCTACACCTTC	CAWSQNYGYTF	-	TRBV30	TRBJ1-2
TGCGCCAGCAGCTCCGGGACTAGCGGTTACAATGAGCAGTTCTTC	CASSSGTSGYNEQFF	TRBD2	TRBV5-1	TRBJ2-1
TGTGCCAGCGCCCGGGGGTGGAATGGCTACACCTTC	CASARGWNGYTF	-	TRBV2	TRBJ1-2
TGCAGCGTCAGGGGCGGAGGCAATCAGCCCCAGCATTTT	CSVRGGGNQPQHF	-	TRBV29-1	TRBJ1-5
TGTGCCTGGAGTTTAACAGGGGGGCAGCCCCAGCATTTC	CAWSLTGGQPQHF	TRBD1	TRBV30	TRBJ1-5
TGTGCCTGGAGTGCCCAGGGGAGGGGGAGGTGGAATGGCTACACCTTC	CAWSAQGRGRWNGYTF	-	TRBV30	TRBJ1-2
TGTGCCAGCAGTTACTCGAGGGGGCGTTTCGAAAGCTACACCTTC	CASSYSRGRFESYTF	TRBD1	TRBV6-5	TRBJ1-2
TGTGCCACCGGGGGTTGGAACACTGAAGCTTTCTTT	CATGGWNTEAFF	-	TRBV5-6	TRBJ1-1
TGTGCCAGCTGGGGACAGGGGGCGCGGAACACTGAAGCTTTCTTT	CASWGQGARNTEAFF	TRBD1	TRBV28	TRBJ1-1
TGTGCTAGCAGCTTAGGGCAGAACACCGGGGAGCTGTTTTTT	CASSLGQNTGELFF	-	TRBV7-7	TRBJ2-2
TGTGCCAGCAGCTCGTTACAGGGGGCAGGTCAGCCCCAGCATTTT	CASSSLQGAGQPQHF	TRBD1	TRBV5-6	TRBJ1-5
TGTGCTAGTGGTGGTAATGGGACAGGGAATGGCTACACCTTC	CASGGNGTGNGYTF	TRBD1	TRBV12-5	TRBJ1-2
TGTGCCAGCAGTGAAGGGGCAGGATCCAACTATGGCTACACCTTC	CASSEGAGSNYGYTF	-	TRBV2	TRBJ1-2
TGTGCCAGCAGCAAAAGGACACTTGGAGTCGGGGAGCTGTTTTTT	CASSKRTLGVGELFF	-	TRBV25-1	TRBJ2-2
TGTGCCAGCCGGTCTTCGCGGGAGTCCGGGGAGCTGTTTTTT	CASRSSRESGELFF	TRBD2	TRBV7-3	TRBJ2-2
TGTGCCAGCAGTGAAACGCTAGGTTCTCTGGCAGATACGCAGTATTTT	CASSETLGSLADTQYF	-	TRBV6-1	TRBJ2-3
TGCGCCAGCAGCCAGTTGGGGCTAGCGGGAGTGTCAGATACGCAGTATTTT	CASSQLGLAGVSDTQYF	TRBD2	TRBV4-1	TRBJ2-3
TGTGCCAGCAGCGTAGGGGCAGGGGGCCGCAACTATGGCTACACCTTC	CASSVGAGGRNYGYTF	TRBD1	TRBV9	TRBJ1-2
TGTGCCAGCAGTCCGGGGGGCGGGGAGCCCGGGGAGCTGTTTTTT	CASSPGGGEPGELFF	-	TRBV7-2	TRBJ2-2
TGTGCCAGCAGTGAATCAGGGACTAGCGGTTCCTACGAGCAGTACTTC	CASSESGTSGSYEQYF	TRBD2	TRBV25-1	TRBJ2-7
TGTGCCAGCCGTCAAAACCGACTAGCGGGAGGGCCCCTCACCGGGGAGCTGTTTTTT	CASRQNRLAGGPLTGELFF	TRBD2	TRBV27	TRBJ2-2
TGTGCCACCAGCAGAGACATTCTAAGAAACAATGAGCAGTTCTTC	CATSRDILRNNEQFF	-	TRBV15	TRBJ2-1
TGTGCCAGCAGCGTGGGACTAGCGGGAGGGAGCTCCTACGAGCAGTACTTC	CASSVGLAGGSSYEQYF	TRBD2	TRBV5-4	TRBJ2-7
TGTGCCAGCAGCCAAGGGACAGGGGATCAGCCCCAGCATTTT	CASSQGTGDQPQHF	TRBD1	TRBV4-2	TRBJ1-5
TGTGCCAGCAGCTTAGGGGACAGGGTTGAAGGCTACACCTTC	CASSLGDRVEGYTF	TRBD1	TRBV11-2	TRBJ1-2
TGTGCCAGCAGCCCCCAGAGCGTTTGGCCCCAAGAGACCCAGTACTTC	CASSPQSVWPQETQYF	-	TRBV11-3	TRBJ2-5
TGTGCCAGCAGCTTAGGCCCTAGCAACACCTACGAGCAGTACTTC	CASSLGPSNTYEQYF	-	TRBV7-3	TRBJ2-7
TGTGCCAGCAGCCAGGAAGACGGGGATACGCAGTATTTT	CASSQEDGDTQYF	-	TRBV4-2	TRBJ2-3
TGTGCTAGTGGCCCGAGCAATGAGCAGTTCTTC	CASGPSNEQFF	-	TRBV12-5	TRBJ2-1
TGTGCCAGCTCATCGCTAGCGCTTAGCACAATGGATGAGCAGTTCTTC	CASSSLALSTMDEQFF	-	TRBV18	TRBJ2-1
TGTGCCAGCAGCCAAAGGACAGGGGATATCTCTGGCTACACCTTC	CASSQRTGDISGYTF	TRBD1	TRBV9	TRBJ1-2
TGTGCCAGCAGCCCCGGGACAGCAACTAATGAAAAACTGTTTTTT	CASSPGTATNEKLFF	TRBD1	TRBV9	TRBJ1-4
TGTGCCAGCAGCGCATCGACAGGGGTACACTATGGCTACACCTTC	CASSASTGVHYGYTF	TRBD1	TRBV9	TRBJ1-2
TGTGCCAGCTGGAGCGGAGTCTCCTACAATGAGCAGTTCTTC	CASWSGVSYNEQFF	-	TRBV7-9	TRBJ2-1
TGTGCCAGCAGCTTAGCCTCCCTAGCGGGAGGGTGGGAGACCCAGTACTTC	CASSLASLAGGWETQYF	TRBD2	TRBV7-6	TRBJ2-5
TGTGCCAGCAGCGGGGGGGCAGGGCTAAACCCCAACTATGGCTACACCTTC	CASSGGAGLNPNYGYTF	-	TRBV5-4	TRBJ1-2
TGTGCCAGTAGTATAGGAAACAGGGGGCCGAACACTGAAGCTTTCTTT	CASSIGNRGPNTEAFF	TRBD1	TRBV19	TRBJ1-1
TGCGCCAGCAGCCAAAATCCGGGACAGCCCAATGAGCAGTTCTTC	CASSQNPGQPNEQFF	TRBD1	TRBV4-1	TRBJ2-1
TGTGCCAGCAGTCCGGACAGGGGTCCTGGAAACACCATATATTTT	CASSPDRGPGNTIYF	TRBD1	TRBV6-5	TRBJ1-3
TGCAGCGTTGAAGATCGGGACAGGACAGATACGCAGTATTTT	CSVEDRDRTDTQYF	TRBD1	TRBV29-1	TRBJ2-3